This TCR beta chain was sequenced for a study of T cells after yellow fever vaccination. Turning to the study itself: Fractions with few cells were prepared using SMART-Seq v4 Ultra Low Input. Findings and caveats of the study: Clonotypes found in both CD4 and CD8 compartments made up a small share. Most clones from primary vaccination resurfaced after the booster (about 96% CD4, approximately 87% CD8).

Germline V gene data show CDR1 as LGHNT and CDR2 as FRNRAP. The CDR3 spans 14 residues. Trimming cost V 7 bases and J 1 base, with 11 bases left between them. As TCR cDNA was made by 5'RACE template switching, a universal primer site and UMIs were added. TCRdb processed the 5' RACE reads anew with MiXCR; each CDR3 protein has one entry. The sample has around 530,000 distinct CDR3 sequences; 17% are singletons. As to this clonotype: Its antigen is currently unknown.

The TCR originated in a man aged 18 to 30 who received the YFV17D yellow fever vaccine. This chain joins TRBV12-5 and TRBJ2-4; a weak D match, TRBD2 (6 bases). Specimen: PBMCs, collected 4 to 5 days after the first yellow fever vaccination. The CDR3 DNA reads as TGTGCTAGTGCCCTCAGCGGGGCCAAAAACATTCAGTACTTC. Its protein product is CASALSGAKNIQYF.